The text below deals with one TCR beta chain. Sequencing was performed with immunoSEQ multiplex PCR; in TCRdb, only in-frame clones are kept and a portion is missing. The sample carries more than 55,000 clones, around 93% recorded once. These data belong to a study of OX40 agonist ivuxolimab in advanced cancers. V was pared by 6 bases and J by 0 bases, with 12 bases between. The CDR3 is made up of 15 amino acids. The receptor's source is an adult with an advanced solid tumor such as melanoma, head and neck, liver or kidney cancer. The starting material was CD4+ or CD8+ T cells sorted from blood, obtained in a trial of the OX40 agonist ivuxolimab. The V call is TRBV6-7, the J call TRBJ2-1, with D unresolved. TRBV6-7 carries the ORF label, with uncertain function. CDR3 protein: CASSNRGGSYNEQFF. CDR3 sequence (DNA): TGTGCCAGCAGCAACCGAGGTGGCTCCTACAATGAGCAGTTCTTC.